The present TCR beta chain was sequenced within a study of lymphopenia after photon versus proton radiotherapy. TCRdb keeps only in-frame clones here, not all; method: immunoSEQ multiplex PCR. Among 37,000 or so clones listed, 70% to 90% were seen once. Notes on this clone: The target antigen is unknown.

The CDR3 spans 14 residues. Germline CDR1 SGHTA, CDR2 FQGNSA. Deletions cut 5 bases from V and 2 bases from J, with 13 bases between. Study-wide points: Survival link was tested only in deceased patients; proton benefit remains a possibility. Post-nadir diversity loss with photons came from oligoclonal expansion, particularly CD8+ Temra cells.

This sequence joins TRBV7-2 and TRBJ2-7, with a weak D call TRBD1 (5 bases). The source of this sequence is a woman in her 70s with pancreatic cancer. Some clones in this sample may be carry-over from other donors' samples. The source material was peripheral blood, sampled from a patient treated with proton-based radiotherapy. The CDR3 region is CASSTQGGPYEQYF. The CDR3 DNA reads TGTGCCAGCAGCACCCAGGGTGGGCCCTACGAGCAGTACTTC.